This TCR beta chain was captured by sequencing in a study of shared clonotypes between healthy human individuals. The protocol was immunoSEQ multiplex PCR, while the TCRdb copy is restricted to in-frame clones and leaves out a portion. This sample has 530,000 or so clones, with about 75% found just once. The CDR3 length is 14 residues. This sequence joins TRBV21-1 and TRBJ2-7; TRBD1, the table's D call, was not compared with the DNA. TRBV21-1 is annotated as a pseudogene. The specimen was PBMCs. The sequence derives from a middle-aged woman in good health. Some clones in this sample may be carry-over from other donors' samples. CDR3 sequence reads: CASSASGQGYEQYF. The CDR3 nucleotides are TGTGCCAGCAGCGCGTCGGGACAGGGCTACGAGCAGTACTTC.